This T cell receptor beta chain was documented in a study of blood T cell repertoires in COVID-19. Across the study: The cDNA or gDNA used as material had been derived from T cells, B-cell-depleted T cells, or PBMCs.

In the original analysis: The authors estimated nucleated cell counts from reference gene primer amplification. TCRdb keeps only in-frame clones here, not all; method: immunoSEQ multiplex PCR. From that table come the V and J calls and clone size; the DNA was used to work out D and trimming. This sample carries about 71,000 clones, around 85% of them seen once, and the ten largest clones take over 25%. The CDR3 totals 17 residues. Germline V gene sequence: CDR1 LNHDA, CDR2 SQIVND (reference sequence). The V and J ends lost 2 bases and 4 bases, in that order; junction bases with no gene match: 10. The rearrangement joins TRBV19 to TRBJ1-2, with 10 bases that match TRBD1. The source material was peripheral blood. The source of this sequence is a man between 65 and 85 years old with acute or convalescent COVID-19. The CDR3 region has the DNA TGTGCCAGTAGTATATTAGGAGGACAGGGGGATTTCTATGGCTACACCTTC. Amino acids: CASSILGGQGDFYGYTF.